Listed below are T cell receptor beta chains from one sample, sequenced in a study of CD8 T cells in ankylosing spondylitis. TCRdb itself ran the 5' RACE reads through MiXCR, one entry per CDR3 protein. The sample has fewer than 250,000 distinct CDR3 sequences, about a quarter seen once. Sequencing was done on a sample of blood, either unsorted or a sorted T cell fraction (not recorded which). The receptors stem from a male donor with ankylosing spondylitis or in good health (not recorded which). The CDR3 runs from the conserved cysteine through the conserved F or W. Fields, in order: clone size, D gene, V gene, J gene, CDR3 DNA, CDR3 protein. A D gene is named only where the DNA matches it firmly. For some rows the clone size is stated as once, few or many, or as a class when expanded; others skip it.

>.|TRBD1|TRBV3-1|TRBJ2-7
TGTGCCAGCAGCCCAGGACAGGTCCTAGGGAACGAGCAGTACTTC
CASSPGQVLGNEQYF
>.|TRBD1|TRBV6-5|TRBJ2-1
TGTGCCAGCAGTTACGGACAGGGGTACAATGAGCAGTTCTTC
CASSYGQGYNEQFF
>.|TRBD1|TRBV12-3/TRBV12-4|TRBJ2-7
TGTGCCAGCAGTACTCAGGGGGTTAGCTACGAGCAGTACTTC
CASSTQGVSYEQYF
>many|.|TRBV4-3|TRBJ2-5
TGCGCCAGCAGCCAAGATCATGGGGCAGGGGAGACCCAGTACTTC
CASSQDHGAGETQYF
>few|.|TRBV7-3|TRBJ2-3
TGTGCCAGCAGCCCTCGGAGGACAGCGAGCACAGATACGCAGTATTTT
CASSPRRTASTDTQYF
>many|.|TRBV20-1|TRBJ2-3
TGCAGTGCTAGTACGCGGCCGCTGGGGGATACGCAGTATTTT
CSASTRPLGDTQYF
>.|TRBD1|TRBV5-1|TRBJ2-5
TGCGCCAGCAGCTTGGGACAGGGCAATAGTCAAGAGACCCAGTACTTC
CASSLGQGNSQETQYF
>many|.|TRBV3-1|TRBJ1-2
TGTGCCAGCAGCCCCAGGAACTATGGCTACACCTTC
CASSPRNYGYTF
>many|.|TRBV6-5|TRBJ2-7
TGTGCCAGCAGTTACCTCGGGCGCACGACCCGATTTGTTTACTTC
CASSYLGRTTRFVYF
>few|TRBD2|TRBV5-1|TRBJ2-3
TGCGCCAGCAGCTTTTCTCCTAGCGGGAGGGCCCGGAGCACAGATACGCAGTATTTT
CASSFSPSGRARSTDTQYF
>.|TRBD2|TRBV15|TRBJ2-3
TGTGCCACCAGCAGTGACATGGGACTAGCGGGAGGAGATACGCAGTATTTT
CATSSDMGLAGGDTQYF
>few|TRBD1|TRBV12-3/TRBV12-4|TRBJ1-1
TGTGCCAGCAGTAAAACGACAGGGACTGAAGCTTTCTTT
CASSKTTGTEAFF
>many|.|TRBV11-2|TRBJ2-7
TGTGCCAGCAGCTTGGGTTGGTCGAGCTTTGAGCAGTACTTC
CASSLGWSSFEQYF
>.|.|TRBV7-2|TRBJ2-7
TGTGCCAGCAGCTTAATGGGCAGCTCCTACGAGCAGTACTTC
CASSLMGSSYEQYF
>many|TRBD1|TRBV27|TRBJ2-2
TGTGCCAGCAGTTTCGGACAGGGGGGGACCGGGGAGCTGTTTTTT
CASSFGQGGTGELFF
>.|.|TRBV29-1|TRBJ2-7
TGCAGCGTTGAGGGAGATGGGGGGTACGAGCAGTACTTC
CSVEGDGGYEQYF
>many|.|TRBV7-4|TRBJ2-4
TGTGCCAGCAGCGTACGGGGATCCAAAAACATTCAGTACTTC
CASSVRGSKNIQYF
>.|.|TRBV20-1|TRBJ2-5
TGCAGTGCTAGAGGGACCCCGAAAGAGACCCAGTACTTC
CSARGTPKETQYF
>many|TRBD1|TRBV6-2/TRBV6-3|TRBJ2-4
TGTGCCAGCTCTCCCGCAAGGGACAGCCCAGCCAAAAACATTCAGTACTTC
CASSPARDSPAKNIQYF
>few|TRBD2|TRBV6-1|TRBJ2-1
TGTGCCAGCAGTGCAGGGACTAGCGGGAGGGCCCGGTTCTACAATGAGCAGTTCTTC
CASSAGTSGRARFYNEQFF
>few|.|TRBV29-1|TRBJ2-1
TGCAGCGTTGACGGGTTTTGGGGCAATGAGCAGTTCTTC
CSVDGFWGNEQFF
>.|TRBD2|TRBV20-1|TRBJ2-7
TGCAGTGCTAGCTCAGGACTAGCGGCCCTTAGAGAGCAGTACTTC
CSASSGLAALREQYF
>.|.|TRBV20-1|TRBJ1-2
TGCAGTGCTGCAAGGTCTGGCTACACCTTC
CSAARSGYTF
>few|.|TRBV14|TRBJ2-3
TGTGCCAGCAGCCCTATGGGGGCTTCGGCTCGAGATACGCAGTATTTT
CASSPMGASARDTQYF
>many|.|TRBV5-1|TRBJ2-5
TGCGCCAGCAGCTTGGTCCAAACACCAGAGACCCAGTACTTC
CASSLVQTPETQYF
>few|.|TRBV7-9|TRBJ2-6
TGTGCCAGCAGCTTTCAGGGAAAATTCTCTGGGGCCAACGTCCTGACTTTC
CASSFQGKFSGANVLTF
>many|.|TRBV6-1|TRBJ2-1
TGTGCCAGCACGATTAGCGGAAACTACAATGAGCAGTTCTTC
CASTISGNYNEQFF
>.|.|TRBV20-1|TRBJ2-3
TGCAGTGCTAGAGATCGGACGGGAGCTGGCGCAGATACGCAGTATTTT
CSARDRTGAGADTQYF
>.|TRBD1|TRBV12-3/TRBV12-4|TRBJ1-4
TGTGCCAGCAGTTCGACAGGGGCATCTAATGAAAAACTGTTTTTT
CASSSTGASNEKLFF
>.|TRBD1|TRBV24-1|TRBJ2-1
TGTGCCACCAGTGACTCTATCCGGGACAGCCGTGAGCAGTTCTTC
CATSDSIRDSREQFF
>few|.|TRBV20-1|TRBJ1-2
TGCAGTGCTCGGAAGGACAACTATGGCTACACCTTC
CSARKDNYGYTF
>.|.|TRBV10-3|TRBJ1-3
TGTGCCATCAACTCGGGAAACACCATATATTTT
CAINSGNTIYF
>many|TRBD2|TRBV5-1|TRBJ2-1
TGCGCCAGCAGCCGCGTGTCTAGCGGGAGGGACCCCACCTACAATGAGCAGTTCTTC
CASSRVSSGRDPTYNEQFF
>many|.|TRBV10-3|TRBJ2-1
TGTGCCATCAGTCCTGGGAGTACGAATGAGCAGTTCTTC
CAISPGSTNEQFF
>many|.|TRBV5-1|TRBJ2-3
TGCGCCAGCAGCAGAGGGGCGGGCACAGATACGCAGTATTTT
CASSRGAGTDTQYF
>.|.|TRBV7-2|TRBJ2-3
TGTGCCAGCAGCCTCCCCCACCAAGATACGCAGTATTTT
CASSLPHQDTQYF
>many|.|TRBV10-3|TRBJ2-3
TGTGCCATCAGTGATCTGACCGGAGATACGCAGTATTTT
CAISDLTGDTQYF
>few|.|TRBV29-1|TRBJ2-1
TGCAGCGTTGAAGAGAACGACCGTCGCGGACAGTTCTTC
CSVEENDRRGQFF
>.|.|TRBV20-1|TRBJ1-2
TGCAGTGCTCGCGGACTCATCCTCGAGCCTTATGGCTACACCTTC
CSARGLILEPYGYTF
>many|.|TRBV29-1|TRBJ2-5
TGCAGCGTGTCCGGAGGGGAGACCCAGTACTTC
CSVSGGETQYF
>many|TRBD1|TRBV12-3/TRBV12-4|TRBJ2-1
TGTGCCAGCAGTTCCGACAGGGGGTACTACAATGAGCAGTTCTTC
CASSSDRGYYNEQFF
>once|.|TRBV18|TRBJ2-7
TGTGCCAGCTCACCAGGGCGGACGGCCTCCTACGAGCAGTACTTC
CASSPGRTASYEQYF
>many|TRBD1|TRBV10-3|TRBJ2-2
TGTGCCATCGGACAGGGTGGGTTCGCCGGGGAGCTGTTTTTT
CAIGQGGFAGELFF
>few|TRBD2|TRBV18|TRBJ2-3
TGTGCCAGCGGATTCACAGGGACTAGCGGTCGGGGCGGCACAGATACGCAGTATTTT
CASGFTGTSGRGGTDTQYF
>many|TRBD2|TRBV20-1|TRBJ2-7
TGCAGTGCTAACGGATGGGGACTAGCGGACGAGCAGTACTTC
CSANGWGLADEQYF
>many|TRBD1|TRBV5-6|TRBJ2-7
TGTGCCAGCAGCTCACAAATCCGGACAGGGGCCTACGAGCAGTACTTC
CASSSQIRTGAYEQYF
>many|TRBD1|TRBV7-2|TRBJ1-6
TGTGCCAGCACCGGAGGGACCGGGACAGGGATGGCACCCCTCCACTTT
CASTGGTGTGMAPLHF
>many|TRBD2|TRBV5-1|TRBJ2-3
TGCGCCAGCAGCTTGGACGGGACTAGGGTAGATACGCAGTATTTT
CASSLDGTRVDTQYF
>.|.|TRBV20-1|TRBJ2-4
TGCAGTGCTAGATCACGGGACCCGGGATCACTAGCCAAAAACATTCAGTACTTC
CSARSRDPGSLAKNIQYF
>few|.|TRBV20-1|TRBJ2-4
TGCAGTGCTAGAGCCATGGTAGCCAAAAACATTCAGTACTTC
CSARAMVAKNIQYF
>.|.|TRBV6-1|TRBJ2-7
TGTGCCAGCAGAATGTCTAGCGTATCCTACGAGCAGTACTTC
CASRMSSVSYEQYF
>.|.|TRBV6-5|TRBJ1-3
TGTGCCAGCAGTTACTCAATAGGACGCCTCGGGAGCTCTGGAAACACCATATATTTT
CASSYSIGRLGSSGNTIYF
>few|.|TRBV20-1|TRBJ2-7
TGCAGTGCTAGAGAGTTTGGTCAATCCTACGAGCAGTACTTC
CSAREFGQSYEQYF